These T cell receptor beta chains were read from a single sample in a study of T cells in Graves' hyperthyroidism and ophthalmopathy. One entry per CDR3 protein, called by TCRdb with MiXCR from the multiplex PCR reads. The sample lists 500,000 to 600,000 distinct CDR3 sequences, about a sixth seen once, with 15% to 20% in the top ten. Input material: blood. Every receptor here comes from a young woman with Graves' hyperthyroidism. Each CDR3 is given with its conserved first and last residue. The order of the fields is J gene, clone size, D gene, V gene, CDR3 protein. A D gene is named only where the DNA matches it firmly. Only some rows state a clone size, as once, few, many or a class for expanded clones.

j_call: TRBJ2-1; clone_size: many; d_call: .; v_call: TRBV15; cdr3_aa: CATSRWDGINEQFF
j_call: TRBJ2-5; clone_size: few; d_call: .; v_call: TRBV27; cdr3_aa: CATQTLLGSETQYF
j_call: TRBJ1-6; clone_size: .; d_call: .; v_call: TRBV12-3/TRBV12-4; cdr3_aa: CASSGYRNSPLHF
j_call: TRBJ1-3; clone_size: few; d_call: .; v_call: TRBV5-1; cdr3_aa: CASSLGGAASSGNTIYF
j_call: TRBJ1-2; clone_size: .; d_call: .; v_call: TRBV4-3; cdr3_aa: CASSQDRSVAGYTF
j_call: TRBJ1-2; clone_size: many; d_call: .; v_call: TRBV24-1; cdr3_aa: CATSRGPANYGYTF
j_call: TRBJ1-4; clone_size: .; d_call: .; v_call: TRBV12-3/TRBV12-4; cdr3_aa: CASFPVDRLNEKLFF
j_call: TRBJ2-1; clone_size: many; d_call: .; v_call: TRBV2; cdr3_aa: CASSGQAGGEQFF
j_call: TRBJ1-2; clone_size: many; d_call: .; v_call: TRBV6-1; cdr3_aa: CASWDPGHGYTF
j_call: TRBJ2-1; clone_size: few; d_call: TRBD1; v_call: TRBV20-1; cdr3_aa: CSASPAGTGNREQFF
j_call: TRBJ2-1; clone_size: few; d_call: TRBD1; v_call: TRBV7-2; cdr3_aa: CASSPVPPRGLYNEQFF
j_call: TRBJ2-7; clone_size: many; d_call: .; v_call: TRBV11-3; cdr3_aa: CASSLEAEQYF
j_call: TRBJ1-5; clone_size: many; d_call: .; v_call: TRBV28; cdr3_aa: CASSETGRNNQPQHF
j_call: TRBJ1-1; clone_size: .; d_call: .; v_call: TRBV2; cdr3_aa: CASRTGTSTEAFF
j_call: TRBJ2-3; clone_size: few; d_call: .; v_call: TRBV20-1; cdr3_aa: CSAPVAGRTDTQYF
j_call: TRBJ2-2; clone_size: many; d_call: .; v_call: TRBV7-2; cdr3_aa: CASSLVAPNTGELFF
j_call: TRBJ2-5; clone_size: few; d_call: TRBD2; v_call: TRBV6-2/TRBV6-3; cdr3_aa: CASSYSPYGLAGGMNQGTQYF
j_call: TRBJ2-7; clone_size: .; d_call: TRBD2; v_call: TRBV7-9; cdr3_aa: CASSSYTSGGANEQYF
j_call: TRBJ2-5; clone_size: few; d_call: .; v_call: TRBV7-8; cdr3_aa: CASSFKGGASQETQYF
j_call: TRBJ1-1; clone_size: .; d_call: .; v_call: TRBV12-3/TRBV12-4; cdr3_aa: CASSFGRSNTEAFF
j_call: TRBJ2-7; clone_size: many; d_call: .; v_call: TRBV12-3/TRBV12-4; cdr3_aa: CASSLSVPAVGPYEQYF
j_call: TRBJ2-7; clone_size: many; d_call: TRBD2; v_call: TRBV5-1; cdr3_aa: CASSLVQAGGDEQYF
j_call: TRBJ2-7; clone_size: many; d_call: TRBD1; v_call: TRBV2; cdr3_aa: CASNRPGTGNYEQYF
j_call: TRBJ1-2; clone_size: .; d_call: .; v_call: TRBV6-1; cdr3_aa: CANKGGYGYTF
j_call: TRBJ2-4; clone_size: .; d_call: .; v_call: TRBV6-5; cdr3_aa: CASSYRPGSAKNIQYF
j_call: TRBJ1-1; clone_size: many; d_call: .; v_call: TRBV7-6; cdr3_aa: CASSLGAETMNTEAFF
j_call: TRBJ2-5; clone_size: few; d_call: .; v_call: TRBV6-2/TRBV6-3; cdr3_aa: CASTRRGKETQYF
j_call: TRBJ1-2; clone_size: .; d_call: TRBD1; v_call: TRBV6-1; cdr3_aa: CASRRTQGARNYGYTF
j_call: TRBJ1-1; clone_size: few; d_call: .; v_call: TRBV24-1; cdr3_aa: CATSDVMNTEAFF
j_call: TRBJ2-5; clone_size: many; d_call: .; v_call: TRBV7-9; cdr3_aa: CASSPRLKIGQETQYF
j_call: TRBJ2-1; clone_size: .; d_call: .; v_call: TRBV9; cdr3_aa: CASSVCPGEFF
j_call: TRBJ2-7; clone_size: many; d_call: TRBD2; v_call: TRBV27; cdr3_aa: CASSSRTRNYEQYF
j_call: TRBJ1-5; clone_size: .; d_call: .; v_call: TRBV20-1; cdr3_aa: CSAADSRTLSNQPQHF
j_call: TRBJ2-2; clone_size: few; d_call: .; v_call: TRBV4-3; cdr3_aa: CASSLYLGDTGELFF
j_call: TRBJ2-3; clone_size: .; d_call: .; v_call: TRBV19; cdr3_aa: CASSMTAGVTDTQYF
j_call: TRBJ2-1; clone_size: many; d_call: .; v_call: TRBV7-8; cdr3_aa: CASSLGTINEQFF
j_call: TRBJ1-5; clone_size: few; d_call: .; v_call: TRBV30; cdr3_aa: CAGKNPGQPQHF
j_call: TRBJ2-6; clone_size: few; d_call: TRBD2; v_call: TRBV6-5; cdr3_aa: CASSFRGGTGANVLTF
j_call: TRBJ2-7; clone_size: .; d_call: TRBD1; v_call: TRBV4-1; cdr3_aa: CASSRPGQGKYEQYF
j_call: TRBJ1-2; clone_size: .; d_call: TRBD1; v_call: TRBV18; cdr3_aa: CASSTARGQGVLYGYTF
j_call: TRBJ2-2; clone_size: few; d_call: .; v_call: TRBV7-2; cdr3_aa: CASSLAWDTGELFF